A selection of T cell receptor beta chains follows, all from one sample in a study of cytomegalovirus exposure and HLA in healthy donors. Method: immunoSEQ multiplex PCR; TCRdb's copy keeps in-frame clones and lacks some. Here the sample spans about 160,000 clones, around 79% being singletons. Material for sequencing was PBMCs. All receptors come from a woman in her forties or fifties in good health and CMV-seropositive. Both conserved end residues are part of each CDR3. A D gene is named only where the DNA matches it firmly. Only part of the rows carry a size: once, few, many, or a class if the clone is expanded.

CDR3nt | CDR3aa | d_gene | j_gene | v_gene | abundance
TGTGCCAGCACCGAACAGGGGGCGCGGTCGTATGGCTACACCTTC | CASTEQGARSYGYTF | TRBD1 | TRBJ1-2 | TRBV5-6 | .
TGTGCCAGTGCCAGTACTAGCGGGGGGGCCGAAGAGACCCAGTACTTC | CASASTSGGAEETQYF | TRBD2 | TRBJ2-5 | TRBV25-1 | .
TGTGCCAGCAGCTCGCCGGGACTAGCGGGAGGATTCTACCCCTACGAGCAGTACTTC | CASSSPGLAGGFYPYEQYF | TRBD2 | TRBJ2-7 | TRBV7-9 | .
TGTGCCAGTAGCAAACCCCCGGGACAGGGTTTCACCGGGGAGCTGTTTTTT | CASSKPPGQGFTGELFF | TRBD1 | TRBJ2-2 | TRBV19 | .
TGCAGCGTGGGGCTGACAGGGGGCGCGTCAGATACGCAGTATTTT | CSVGLTGGASDTQYF | TRBD1 | TRBJ2-3 | TRBV29-1 | .
TGTGCCATCAGCCCCCTGCAGGGGATTAGCACAGATACGCAGTATTTT | CAISPLQGISTDTQYF | . | TRBJ2-3 | TRBV10-3 | .
TGTGCCAGCAGCACGAACCCGGGACAGGGGTACACTGAAGCTTTCTTT | CASSTNPGQGYTEAFF | TRBD1 | TRBJ1-1 | TRBV7-8 | .
TGCGCCAGCAGCTTAGGACAGTCTACTAGCACAGATACGCAGTATTTT | CASSLGQSTSTDTQYF | . | TRBJ2-3 | TRBV5-1 | .
TGTGCCAGCTCACCACCAAATATGAACACTGAAGCTTTCTTT | CASSPPNMNTEAFF | . | TRBJ1-1 | TRBV18 | .
TGTGCCAGCTCACCAGGAGGTCGGACCCGGGGCACCGGGGAGCTGTTTTTT | CASSPGGRTRGTGELFF | . | TRBJ2-2 | TRBV18 | .
TGTGCCAGCAGTCCAGAGGCAGGGCGAGGTCAGCCCCAGCATTTT | CASSPEAGRGQPQHF | . | TRBJ1-5 | TRBV7-9 | .
TGTGCCAGCAGACGTGCGGGCATGAACACTGAAGCTTTCTTT | CASRRAGMNTEAFF | . | TRBJ1-1 | TRBV6-1 | .
TGTGCCGGCAGTTATACAGGCCGGGCCACTGAAGCTTTCTTT | CAGSYTGRATEAFF | . | TRBJ1-1 | TRBV6-5 | .
TGTGCCAGCAGCTTGGAGCAGGGGCTAGGTGAGCAGTTCTTC | CASSLEQGLGEQFF | . | TRBJ2-1 | TRBV5-4 | .
TGTGCCAGCAGCCCACAGCAATCTAGCACAGATACGCAGTATTTT | CASSPQQSSTDTQYF | . | TRBJ2-3 | TRBV14 | .
TGTGCCGCGAAGGACCGGGGGTATGGCTACACCTTC | CAAKDRGYGYTF | . | TRBJ1-2 | TRBV6-1 | .
TGTGCCAGTAGTAGGAGGACTAGCGGGGAAGAGACCCAGTACTTC | CASSRRTSGEETQYF | TRBD2 | TRBJ2-5 | TRBV19 | .
TGCAGCGCGATCGGGACACCCCGGGAGACCCAGTACTTC | CSAIGTPRETQYF | . | TRBJ2-5 | TRBV29-1 | .
TGTGCCAGCTCACCACTCAGGACAGGCGATATGAACACTGAAGCTTTCTTT | CASSPLRTGDMNTEAFF | TRBD1 | TRBJ1-1 | TRBV18 | .
TGTGCCAGCAGTGATCGGGGACTGGGGCAGCCCCAGCATTTT | CASSDRGLGQPQHF | . | TRBJ1-5 | TRBV2 | .
TGTGCCAGCAGCTTATCGGGAGGACAAGAGACCCAGTACTTC | CASSLSGGQETQYF | TRBD2 | TRBJ2-5 | TRBV7-2 | few
TGTGCCAGCAGGACAGGGAGCCCTAACTATGGCTACACCTTC | CASRTGSPNYGYTF | TRBD1 | TRBJ1-2 | TRBV6-5 | .
TGTGCCAGCTCACCCACCGACGGGTTACCCCTCCACTTT | CASSPTDGLPLHF | . | TRBJ1-6 | TRBV18 | .
TGTGCCAGCAGTTACTCCGGGACAGGGTCCTACGAGCAGTACTTC | CASSYSGTGSYEQYF | TRBD1 | TRBJ2-7 | TRBV6-5 | .
TGTGCCAGCAGTTTCGGGGGGCGTCGGGAGACCCAGTACTTC | CASSFGGRRETQYF | . | TRBJ2-5 | TRBV27 | .
TGCAGCGGGACGACAGGGACCGCCTACGAGCAGTACTTC | CSGTTGTAYEQYF | TRBD1 | TRBJ2-7 | TRBV29-1 | .
TGTGCCAGCAGCAACAACAGGAACACTGAAGCTTTCTTT | CASSNNRNTEAFF | . | TRBJ1-1 | TRBV21-1 | once
TGTGCCAGCAGTCCGACTAGACTAGCGGGGGTCCACAATGAGCAGTTCTTC | CASSPTRLAGVHNEQFF | TRBD2 | TRBJ2-1 | TRBV7-9 | few
TGTGCCAGCAGCTTCGGGGGGGCAGGGTGGGAGCAGTACTTC | CASSFGGAGWEQYF | TRBD2 | TRBJ2-7 | TRBV7-3 | .
TGTGCCAGCAGCTCCGGACAGGGGGGCGAGCAGTACTTC | CASSSGQGGEQYF | TRBD1 | TRBJ2-7 | TRBV6-6 | .
TGTGCCAGCAGGAGGGGGACAGGGCTTACCTATGGCTACACCTTC | CASRRGTGLTYGYTF | TRBD1 | TRBJ1-2 | TRBV2 | .
TGTGCCAGCAGCCCAATCGGCCGGACAAAGCAGTTCTTC | CASSPIGRTKQFF | . | TRBJ2-1 | TRBV7-2 | .
TGTGCCAGCAGCTTGGCCAGACTAGCGGGGGGGACGCAGTATTTT | CASSLARLAGGTQYF | TRBD2 | TRBJ2-3 | TRBV5-4 | once
TGTGCCAGCAGTCCCGGACCGGGAGGGCCCCAGCATTTT | CASSPGPGGPQHF | . | TRBJ1-5 | TRBV27 | .
TGTGCCTGGAGTAGCCAGGGCGGCTACGAGCAGTACTTC | CAWSSQGGYEQYF | . | TRBJ2-7 | TRBV30 | .
TGTGCCAGCAGTGAACTGACTAGCGCGCAGTATTTT | CASSELTSAQYF | TRBD2 | TRBJ2-3 | TRBV2 | .
TGTGCCAGCAGCCTGGGAGGAAGCAATCAGCCCCAGCATTTT | CASSLGGSNQPQHF | . | TRBJ1-5 | TRBV5-4 | once
TGTGCCAGCAGCTTAGGATGGACAGGGGAAGGTTCACCCCTCCACTTT | CASSLGWTGEGSPLHF | TRBD1 | TRBJ1-6 | TRBV7-2 | .
TGTGCCAGCAGTGGCAACAGGGGGCTGGAGGAAAAACTGTTTTTT | CASSGNRGLEEKLFF | TRBD1 | TRBJ1-4 | TRBV6-6 | .
TGCGCCAGCAGCTCAGGGGATGAATACAATGAGCAGTTCTTC | CASSSGDEYNEQFF | . | TRBJ2-1 | TRBV5-1 | .
TGTGCCAGCTCTATCCTCCCCGGCGAGCAGTACTTC | CASSILPGEQYF | . | TRBJ2-7 | TRBV7-6 | .
TGTGCCAGCAGCCCTCCTACAGGGGGCCAAGCTTTCTTT | CASSPPTGGQAFF | TRBD1 | TRBJ1-1 | TRBV11-3 | once
TGTGCCAGCAGTGAATCGGGGGGGGCCTCCTACGAGCAGTACTTC | CASSESGGASYEQYF | TRBD2 | TRBJ2-7 | TRBV2 | .
TGCGCCAGCAGTGAGTCAAGACTTTTGGCGGGCTACACCTTC | CASSESRLLAGYTF | . | TRBJ1-2 | TRBV10-2 | few
TGTGCCAGCAGCCAAGCACCGGGACTAGAGGGGGACGAGCAGTACTTC | CASSQAPGLEGDEQYF | TRBD2 | TRBJ2-7 | TRBV4-2 | .
TGTGCCAGCCGATGGGAGGAGAACACTGAAGCTTTCTTT | CASRWEENTEAFF | . | TRBJ1-1 | TRBV10-3 | .